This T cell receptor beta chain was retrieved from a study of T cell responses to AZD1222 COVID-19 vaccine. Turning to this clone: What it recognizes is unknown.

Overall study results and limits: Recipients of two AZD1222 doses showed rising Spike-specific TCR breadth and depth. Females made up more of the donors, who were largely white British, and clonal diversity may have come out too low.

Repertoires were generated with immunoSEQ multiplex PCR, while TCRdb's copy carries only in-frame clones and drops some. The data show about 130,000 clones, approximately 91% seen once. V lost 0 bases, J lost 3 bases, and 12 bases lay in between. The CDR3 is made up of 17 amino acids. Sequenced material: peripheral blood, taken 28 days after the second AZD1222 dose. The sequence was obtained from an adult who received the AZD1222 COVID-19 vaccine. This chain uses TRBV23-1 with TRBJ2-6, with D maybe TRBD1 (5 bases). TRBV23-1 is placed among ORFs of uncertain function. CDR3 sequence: CASSQSGRVLGANVLTF. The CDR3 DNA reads TGCGCCAGCAGTCAATCGGGCAGGGTACTTGGGGCCAACGTCCTGACTTTC.